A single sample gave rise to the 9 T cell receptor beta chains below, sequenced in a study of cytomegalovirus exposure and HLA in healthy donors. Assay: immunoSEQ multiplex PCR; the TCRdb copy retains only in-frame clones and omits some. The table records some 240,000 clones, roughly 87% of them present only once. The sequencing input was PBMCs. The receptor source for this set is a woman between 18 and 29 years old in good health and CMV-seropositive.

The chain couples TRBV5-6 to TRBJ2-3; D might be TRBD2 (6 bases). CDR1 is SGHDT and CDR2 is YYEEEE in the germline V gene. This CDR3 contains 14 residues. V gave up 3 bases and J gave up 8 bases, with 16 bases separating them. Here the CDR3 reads CASSSMVVGGTQYF. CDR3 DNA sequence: TGTGCCAGCAGCTCAATGGTGGTGGGAGGTACGCAGTATTTT.

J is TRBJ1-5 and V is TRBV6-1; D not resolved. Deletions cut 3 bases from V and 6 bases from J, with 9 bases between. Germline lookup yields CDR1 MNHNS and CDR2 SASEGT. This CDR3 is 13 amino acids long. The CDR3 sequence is CASSDGRGQPQHF. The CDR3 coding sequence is TGTGCCAGCAGTGATGGTCGGGGTCAGCCCCAGCATTTT.

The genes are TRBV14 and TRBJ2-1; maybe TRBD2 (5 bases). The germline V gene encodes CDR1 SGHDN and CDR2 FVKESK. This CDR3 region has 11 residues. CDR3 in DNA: TGTACGACCCCTAGCATCGATGAGCAGTTCTTC. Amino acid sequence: CTTPSIDEQFF.

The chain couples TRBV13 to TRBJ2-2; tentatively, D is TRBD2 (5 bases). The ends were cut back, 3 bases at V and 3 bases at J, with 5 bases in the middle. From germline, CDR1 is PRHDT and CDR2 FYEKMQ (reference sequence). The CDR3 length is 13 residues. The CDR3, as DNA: TGTGCCAGCAGCTTCGGGGACACCGGGGAGCTGTTTTTT. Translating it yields CASSFGDTGELFF.

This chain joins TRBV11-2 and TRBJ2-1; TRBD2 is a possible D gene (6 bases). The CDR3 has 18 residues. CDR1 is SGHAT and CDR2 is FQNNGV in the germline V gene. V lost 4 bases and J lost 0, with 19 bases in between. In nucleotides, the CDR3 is TGTGCCAGCAGCTCCCCGGTTGGCGGGACGAGCTCCTACAATGAGCAGTTCTTC. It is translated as CASSSPVGGTSSYNEQFF.

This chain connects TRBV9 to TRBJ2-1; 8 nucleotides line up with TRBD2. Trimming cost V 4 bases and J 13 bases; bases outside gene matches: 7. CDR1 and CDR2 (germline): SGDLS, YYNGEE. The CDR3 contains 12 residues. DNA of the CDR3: TGTGCCAGCAGCCCCGGGACTAGTCTTCAGTTCTTC. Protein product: CASSPGTSLQFF.

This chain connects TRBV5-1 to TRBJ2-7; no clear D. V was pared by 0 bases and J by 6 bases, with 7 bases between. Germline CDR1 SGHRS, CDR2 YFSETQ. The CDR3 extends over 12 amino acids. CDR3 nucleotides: TGCGCCAGCAGCTTGGATGGTAGCGAGCAGTACTTC. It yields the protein CASSLDGSEQYF. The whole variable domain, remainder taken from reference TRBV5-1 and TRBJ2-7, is KAGVTQTPRYLIKTRGQQVTLSCSPISGHRSVSWYQQTPGQGLQFLFEYFSETQRNKGNFPGRFSGRQFSNSRSEMNVSTLELGDSALYLCASSLDGSEQYFGPGTRLTVT.

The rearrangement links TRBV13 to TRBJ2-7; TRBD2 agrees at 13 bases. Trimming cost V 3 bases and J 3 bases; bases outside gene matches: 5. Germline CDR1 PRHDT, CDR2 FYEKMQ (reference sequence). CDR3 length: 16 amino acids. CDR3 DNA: TGTGCCAGCAGCTTTGGGACTAGCGGGAAGCACTACGAGCAGTACTTC. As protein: CASSFGTSGKHYEQYF.

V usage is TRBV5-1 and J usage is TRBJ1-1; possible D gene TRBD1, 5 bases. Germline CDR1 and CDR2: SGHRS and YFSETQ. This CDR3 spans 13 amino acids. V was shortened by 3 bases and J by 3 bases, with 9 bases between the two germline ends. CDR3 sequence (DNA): TGCGCCAGCAGCTGGACGGGGGACACTGAAGCTTTCTTT. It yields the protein CASSWTGDTEAFF.